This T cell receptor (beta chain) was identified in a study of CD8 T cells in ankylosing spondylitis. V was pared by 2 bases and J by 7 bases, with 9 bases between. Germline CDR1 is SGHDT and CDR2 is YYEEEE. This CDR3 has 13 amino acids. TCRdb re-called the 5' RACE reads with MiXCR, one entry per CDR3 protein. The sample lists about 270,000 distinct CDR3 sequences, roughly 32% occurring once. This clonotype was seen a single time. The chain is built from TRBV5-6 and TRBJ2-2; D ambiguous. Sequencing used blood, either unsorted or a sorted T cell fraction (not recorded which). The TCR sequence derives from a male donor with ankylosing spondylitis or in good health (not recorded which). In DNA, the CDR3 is TGTGCCAGCAGCTTCGATATCGGCGGGGAGCTGTTTTTT. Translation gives CASSFDIGGELFF.